Each of the 13 T cell receptor beta chains below was sequenced from the same sample in a study of metastatic and nonmetastatic thyroid tumors. TCRdb re-processed the PCR reads through MiXCR. The sample consists of about 27,000 clones, more than 14% of them appearing once. Among the patients, none had received any treatment before thyroid surgery. Sequencing used blood. The source is a male donor with papillary thyroid cancer or a benign thyroid nodule (not recorded which). Some clones in this sample may be carry-over from other donors' samples.

In this sample, this clone turned up many times. The rearrangement joins TRBV3-1 to TRBJ2-1, with D possibly being TRBD2 (7 bases). The CDR3 is 17 amino acids. Trimming took off 0 bases at V and 4 bases at J, with 16 bases between the two ends. Germline V gene sequence: CDR1 LGHDT, CDR2 YNNKEL (reference sequence). CDR3 sequence: CASSQDSRAGAYNEQFF. As DNA, the CDR3 is TGTGCCAGCAGCCAAGATTCGCGGGCGGGGGCTTACAATGAGCAGTTCTTC.

V gene TRBV20-1 combines with J gene TRBJ2-2, with D tentatively TRBD1 (6 bases). Germline lookup yields CDR1 DFQATT and CDR2 SNEGSKA (reference sequence). The CDR3 contains 14 residues. Trimming took off 2 bases at V and 1 base at J, with 8 bases between the two ends. The CDR3, as DNA: TGCAGTGCTAGAAAAGGGGGGAACACCGGGGAGCTGTTTTTT. Translating it yields CSARKGGNTGELFF.

This chain joins TRBV20-1 and TRBJ2-1; 12 positions agree with TRBD2. V lost 7 bases to trimming and J lost 10 bases; unmatched junction nucleotides: 5. Germline-derived CDR1 and CDR2 are DFQATT and SNEGSKA (reference sequence). The CDR3 consists of 12 residues. CDR3 sequence (DNA): TGCAGTGTCCCGACTAGCGGGGGAGAGCAGTTCTTC. Its translation is CSVPTSGGEQFF.

This clone was recorded many times. The V gene is TRBV5-1, the J gene TRBJ2-4; 16 nucleotides line up with TRBD2. This CDR3 has 15 residues. The V gene end was trimmed by 7 bases and the J gene end by 13 bases; junction bases not matched to a gene: 11. Per germline, CDR1 SGHRS and CDR2 YFSETQ. In nucleotides, the CDR3 is TGCGCCAGCCGACAAAGTGGGACTAGCGGGAGGGCCCAGTACTTC. Translated: CASRQSGTSGRAQYF.

This clone was seen at least ten times. The rearrangement links TRBV9 to TRBJ2-3, with TRBD2 matching 7 bases. The CDR3 is made up of 15 amino acids. In germline, CDR1 is SGDLS, CDR2 YYNGEE. Trimming at V came to 0 bases and at J to 1 base, leaving 2 bases not matched to a gene. The CDR3 reads CASSVVAGGTDTQYF. The CDR3 DNA reads TGTGCCAGCAGCGTAGTGGCGGGGGGCACAGATACGCAGTATTTT.

This clone was observed at least ten times. The chain is built from TRBV19 and TRBJ2-5; D remains ambiguous. The CDR3 covers 13 residues. V was trimmed by 7 bases and J by 3 bases, leaving 12 bases between them. Germline V CDR1 and CDR2: LNHDA, SQIVND (reference sequence). For the CDR3, the DNA is TGTGCCAGTAAAGGGTGGTTGGAAGAGACCCAGTACTTC. It specifies CASKGWLEETQYF.

Judged by abundance, this clone is medium-sized. The chain joins TRBV24-1 to TRBJ2-2; perhaps D is TRBD1 or TRBD2 (5 bases each). The V end was cut by 0 bases, the J end by 3 bases, with 10 bases between. Looked up from germline, CDR1 is KGHDR and CDR2 is SFDVKD. The CDR3 spans 16 residues. The DNA for the CDR3 is TGTGCCACCAGTGATTTGCCGGGGCCCGACACCGGGGAGCTGTTTTTT. Its translation: CATSDLPGPDTGELFF.

Concerning this clone itself: A read error may be the cause here, since a much bigger clone is one base away. The chain has TRBV20-1 and TRBJ2-1; D may be TRBD2 (6 bases). The CDR3 runs to 16 residues. Per the germline V gene, CDR1 is DFQATT and CDR2 is SNEGSKA (reference sequence). Trimming stripped 7 bases from V and 6 bases from J, with 25 bases between. This CDR3 reads CSVLTFRAGTTNEQFF. CDR3 nucleotide sequence: TGCAGTGTCCTTACCTTTCGAGCGGGTACTACCAATGAGCAGTTCTTC.

This clone came up many times. The chain uses TRBV10-3 and TRBJ1-6; D gene ambiguous. Germline CDR1 ENHRY, CDR2 SYGVKD. The CDR3 is 13 amino acids. Trimming stripped 2 bases from V and 12 bases from J, with 11 bases between. The CDR3 protein is CAISEQEIRPLHF. The DNA of the CDR3 is TGTGCCATCAGTGAGCAAGAAATTAGACCCCTCCACTTT.

V is TRBV12-5 and J is TRBJ1-1; maybe TRBD1 (5 bases). The CDR3 has 14 amino acids. Trimming left V 1 base short and J 0 bases short, with 6 bases between. Per germline, CDR1 LGHNT and CDR2 FRNRAP. CDR3 loop: CASGLGQMNTEAFF. In DNA form, the CDR3 reads TGTGCTAGTGGTTTGGGACAGATGAACACTGAAGCTTTCTTT.

To note about this clone: Being one base from a much bigger clone, this may be a read error. The V gene is TRBV5-4, the J gene TRBJ2-5; D may be TRBD2 (5 bases). This CDR3 region has 15 residues. V lost 0 bases and J 3 bases, leaving 12 bases between the germline ends. The V gene's germline CDR1 is SGHNT and CDR2 YYREEE (reference sequence). DNA for the CDR3: TGTGCCAGCAGCTTGGATAGCGTGACCGAAGAGACCCAGTACTTC. This gives the protein CASSLDSVTEETQYF. Using reference TRBV5-4 and TRBJ2-5 for the parts outside the CDR3, the full variable domain is ETGVTQSPTHLIKTRGQQVTLRCSSQSGHNTVSWYQQALGQGPQFIFQYYREEENGRGNFPPRFSGLQFPNYSSELNVNALELDDSALYLCASSLDSVTEETQYFGPGTRLLVL.

This clone was seen at least ten times. V is TRBV11-2 and J is TRBJ2-5; TRBD1 agrees at 7 bases. The V segment lost 6 bases and the J segment 4 bases; nucleotides outside the gene matches: 8. The germline CDR1 and CDR2 sequences are SGHAT and FQNNGV. This CDR3 has 14 residues. DNA of the CDR3: TGTGCCAGCAGTCTCGGGGACAGAAGAGAGACCCAGTACTTC. It specifies CASSLGDRRETQYF.

This clone appeared a few times. Other DNA sequences in the same sample also yield this CDR3. This chain connects TRBV12-3 or TRBV12-4 to TRBJ2-3; 11 bases line up with TRBD1. Trimming cost V 10 bases and J 4 bases; bases outside gene matches: 13. The CDR3 loop spans 16 amino acids. The DNA of the CDR3 is TGTGCCATCACTCCCCAGGGGACAGGGGGTGCAGATACGCAGTATTTT. It encodes CAITPQGTGGADTQYF.